The next 25 T cell receptor beta chains were all read from a single sample in a study of cytomegalovirus exposure and HLA in healthy donors. It was with 60 Vbeta and 13 Jbeta primers that the PCR ran. Generated by immunoSEQ multiplex PCR, the TCRdb table keeps only in-frame clones and is missing some. The profile shows under 150,000 clones, 70% to 85% of them singletons. Material for sequencing was PBMCs. These receptors were obtained from a woman aged 55-70 years in good health and CMV-seropositive.

This clone occurred many times. V and J are TRBV6-5 and TRBJ2-2; tentatively, D is TRBD2 (7 bases). Germline V gene data show CDR1 as MNHEY and CDR2 as SVGAGI. The CDR3 spans 15 residues. Trimming left V 0 bases short and J 6 bases short, with 11 bases between. The CDR3 loop is CASSYSGGAAGELFF. The CDR3, as DNA: TGTGCCAGCAGTTACTCGGGGGGGGCGGCCGGGGAGCTGTTTTTT.

The V and J genes are TRBV19 and TRBJ1-2; a possible D gene is TRBD1 (5 bases). The V and J ends lost 8 bases and 6 bases respectively, with 13 bases between them. Per the germline V gene, CDR1 is LNHDA and CDR2 is SQIVND (reference sequence). The CDR3 totals 12 residues. CDR3 protein: CASFRGKDGYTF. For the CDR3, the DNA is TGTGCCAGTTTTAGGGGAAAGGATGGCTACACCTTC.

In nucleotides, the CDR3 is TGTGCCAGCAGTGAACAGGGGGCGAGCTCTGGAAACACCATATATTTT. Protein sequence: CASSEQGASSGNTIYF. The chain has TRBV6-1 and TRBJ1-3, with 8 bases identical to TRBD1. The CDR3 spans 16 residues. Germline V gene data show CDR1 as MNHNS and CDR2 as SASEGT. Trimming at V came to 2 bases and at J to 0 bases, leaving 3 bases not matched to a gene.

This clone came up many times. This chain connects TRBV5-1 to TRBJ2-3; 10 positions agree with TRBD2. Germline loops: CDR1 SGHRS, CDR2 YFSETQ. This CDR3 spans 19 amino acids. Trimming took 0 bases from V and 1 from J; bases not matched to a gene: 11. DNA for the CDR3: TGCGCCAGCAGCTTGGGGTTGGTTTCTAGCGGGGGACGCACAGATACGCAGTATTTT. This codes for CASSLGLVSSGGRTDTQYF. Looking up the rest from reference TRBV5-1 and TRBJ2-3 gives the full variable domain: KAGVTQTPRYLIKTRGQQVTLSCSPISGHRSVSWYQQTPGQGLQFLFEYFSETQRNKGNFPGRFSGRQFSNSRSEMNVSTLELGDSALYLCASSLGLVSSGGRTDTQYFGPGTRLTVL.

In its sample, this clone was seen once. The V call is TRBV2, the J call TRBJ1-2, with a tentative D call TRBD1 (6 bases). This CDR3 comprises 12 residues. CDR1 is SNHLY and CDR2 is FYNNEI in the germline V gene. The V end lost 10 bases, the J end lost 6 bases, and 15 bases lay between the germline ends. In DNA form, the CDR3 reads TGTGCCACCGAAGAGTACAGGGATGGCTACACCTTC. This codes for CATEEYRDGYTF.

The rearrangement links TRBV7-8 to TRBJ1-5; TRBD1 agrees at 10 bases. This CDR3 spans 19 amino acids. J was trimmed by 4 bases and V by 3 bases; bases with no gene match: 15. Per the germline V gene, CDR1 is SGHVS and CDR2 is FQNEAQ. CDR3 region: CASSLGRQWDRGSNQPQHF. For the CDR3, the DNA is TGTGCCAGCAGCTTGGGTCGGCAGTGGGACAGGGGATCTAATCAGCCCCAGCATTTT. The full variable domain, with the rest looked up from reference TRBV7-8 and TRBJ1-5, is GAGVSQSPRYKVAKRGQDVALRCDPISGHVSLFWYQQALGQGPEFLTYFQNEAQLDKSGLPSDRFFAERPEGSVSTLKIQRTQQEDSAVYLCASSLGRQWDRGSNQPQHFGDGTRLSIL.

The chain recombines TRBV5-1 with TRBJ1-1, with TRBD1 as a possible D gene (6 bases). The germline CDR1 and CDR2 sequences are SGHRS and YFSETQ. V was shortened by 4 bases and J by 3 bases, with 19 bases between the two germline ends. The CDR3 runs to 16 residues. The CDR3 protein is CASSVPKRRGDTEAFF. The CDR3 coding sequence is TGCGCCAGCAGCGTCCCCAAGCGCAGGGGTGACACTGAAGCTTTCTTT.

This chain connects TRBV4-1 to TRBJ2-4, with TRBD2 matching over 8 bases. Trimming took 4 bases from V and 8 from J; bases not matched to a gene: 13. The CDR3 covers 16 residues. Germline V gene data show CDR1 as MGHRA and CDR2 as YSYEKL. In DNA form, the CDR3 reads TGCGCCAGCAGCCCTCCGTCAAGGGCAGCGGGGGACATTCAGTACTTC. Its translation is CASSPPSRAAGDIQYF.

The V gene is TRBV9, the J gene TRBJ1-2, with D perhaps matching TRBD1 (5 bases). There are 14 residues in the CDR3. V shed 0 bases and J shed 6 bases, with 12 bases lying between them. Germline CDR1 is SGDLS and CDR2 is YYNGEE. The CDR3 loop is CASSVGSGADGYTF. The CDR3 bases are TGTGCCAGCAGCGTAGGGTCTGGGGCGGATGGCTACACCTTC.

The CDR3 coding sequence is TGTGCCAGCAGTGGACTCGTAGGTACACCCACTGAAGCTTTCTTT. Translated: CASSGLVGTPTEAFF. This chain links TRBV6-1 with TRBJ1-1, with D uncertain. Trimming pared 4 bases from V and 4 bases from J, leaving 16 bases between. From germline, CDR1 is MNHNS and CDR2 SASEGT. The CDR3 extends over 15 amino acids.

This clone was recorded a few times. The chain carries TRBV12-5 and TRBJ1-1; possible D gene TRBD1, 5 bases. The ends were cut back, 0 bases at V and 2 bases at J, with 13 bases in the middle. Per germline, CDR1 LGHNT and CDR2 FRNRAP. The CDR3 covers 16 residues. The CDR3 region has the DNA TGTGCTAGTGGTTTGGTACTAGGGGAGGCTAACACTGAAGCTTTCTTT. Its protein is CASGLVLGEANTEAFF.

The chain employs TRBV28 and TRBJ1-2, with 7 nucleotides matching TRBD1. CDR3 length: 12 residues. CDR1 is MDHEN and CDR2 is SYDVKM in the germline V gene. Unmatched junction bases numbered 3, after V lost 7 bases and J lost 4 bases. CDR3 in amino acids: CASKGAVYGYTF. The CDR3 coding sequence is TGTGCCAGCAAGGGGGCGGTCTATGGCTACACCTTC.

This clone was detected a few times. V and J are TRBV2 and TRBJ1-2; D uncertain. This CDR3 is 11 amino acids long. Germline lookup yields CDR1 SNHLY and CDR2 FYNNEI. The V end lost 3 bases, the J end lost 7 bases, and 6 bases lay between the germline ends. The CDR3 DNA sequence: TGTGCCAGCAGTGAGGGAGGTGGCTACACCTTC. Encoded protein: CASSEGGGYTF.

This chain links TRBV5-1 with TRBJ2-2; D perhaps matches TRBD1 (6 bases). The CDR3 extends over 15 amino acids. V was clipped by 2 bases and J by 4 bases, with 12 bases between them. Looked up from germline, CDR1 is SGHRS and CDR2 is YFSETQ. In DNA, the CDR3 is TGCGCCAGCAGCTTACAGGGCGGTCGCACCGGGGAGCTGTTTTTT. Translated, it gives CASSLQGGRTGELFF.

This chain connects TRBV5-1 to TRBJ2-1, with 9 bases that match TRBD2. Germline V CDR1 and CDR2: SGHRS, YFSETQ. Losses at the gene ends were 4 bases for V and 1 base for J; bases not matched to a gene: 3. This CDR3 comprises 15 residues. The CDR3 bases are TGCGCCAGCAGCCGCGGGGGGGCGTCCTACAATGAGCAGTTCTTC. Amino acid sequence: CASSRGGASYNEQFF.

The chain joins TRBV25-1 to TRBJ2-5; TRBD2 might be the D (6 bases). From germline, CDR1 is MGHDK and CDR2 SYGVNS. The V gene lost 7 bases and the J gene lost 5 bases, with 20 bases spanning the gap. CDR3 length: 15 amino acids. This CDR3 is CASTPGSGSGETQYF. CDR3 DNA sequence: TGTGCCAGCACCCCCGGCAGTGGCAGCGGGGAGACCCAGTACTTC.

The genes are TRBV6-6 and TRBJ1-5, with 8 positions matching TRBD1. Germline CDR1 and CDR2: MNHNY and SVGAGI (reference sequence). With 5 bases clipped from V and 3 bases from J, the junction kept 9 bases outside the gene matches. This CDR3 is 16 amino acids long. Written as DNA, the CDR3 is TGTGCCAGCAGTCCTCGTCAGGACAGGGACAATCAGCCCCAGCATTTT. Translation gives CASSPRQDRDNQPQHF.

The rearrangement uses TRBV2 and TRBJ1-1; TRBD1 is a possible D gene (5 bases). This CDR3 region has 11 residues. V was clipped by 8 bases and J by 2 bases, with 6 bases between them. CDR1 and CDR2 from the germline V gene are SNHLY and FYNNEI. The CDR3, as DNA: TGTGCCAGCCAGGGAAACACTGAAGCTTTCTTT. Translation: CASQGNTEAFF.

This rearrangement joins TRBV6-5 to TRBJ1-1, with a possible D match to TRBD1 (6 bases). The CDR3 loop spans 16 amino acids. V dropped 2 bases and J dropped 5 bases, with 18 bases sitting between them. Looked up from germline, CDR1 is MNHEY and CDR2 is SVGAGI. The CDR3 loop reads CASSYTFPGEGTEAFF. In DNA, the CDR3 is TGTGCCAGCAGTTACACTTTTCCAGGGGAGGGTACTGAAGCTTTCTTT.

This clone has more than one count but fewer than ten. The chain joins TRBV27 to TRBJ1-2, with D possibly matching TRBD1 (5 bases). CDR3 length equals 14 residues. V was cut by 3 bases and J by 6 bases, with 14 bases left in between. Germline CDR1 MNHEY, CDR2 SMNVEV (reference sequence). The CDR3 DNA is TGTGCCAGCAGTTTCGGACCGGGGGGAGATGGCTACACCTTC. This gives the protein CASSFGPGGDGYTF.

CDR3 protein: CASSIQRRGPYEQYF. As DNA, the CDR3 is TGTGCCAGTAGTATACAGCGCAGGGGGCCCTACGAGCAGTACTTC. This sequence joins TRBV19 and TRBJ2-7; 8 bases agree with TRBD1. Germline CDR1 is LNHDA and CDR2 is SQIVND (reference sequence). V shed 2 bases and J 2 bases; nucleotides not matched to a gene: 5. The CDR3 extends over 15 amino acids.

This clone was counted between two and nine times. The chain is built from TRBV27 and TRBJ1-2; 9 bases are shared with TRBD1. The germline gives CDR1 MNHEY, CDR2 SMNVEV (reference sequence). The CDR3 covers 15 residues. The junction had 4 bases not matched to a gene; V was cut back by 0 bases and J by 5 bases. The CDR3 region is CASSLSGQGGYGYTF. In DNA, the CDR3 is TGTGCCAGCAGTTTATCGGGACAGGGAGGGTATGGCTACACCTTC.

The CDR3 sequence: CASRLRQGSNQPQHF. The DNA of the CDR3 is TGTGCCAGCAGGTTGAGACAGGGTAGCAATCAGCCCCAGCATTTT. The chain employs TRBV6-5 and TRBJ1-5; 7 nucleotides agree with TRBD1. This CDR3 is 15 amino acids long. Germline V gene data show CDR1 as MNHEY and CDR2 as SVGAGI. V shed 6 bases, J shed 0 bases, and the junction held 5 bases outside the gene matches.

This clone showed up just once. This chain joins TRBV7-3 and TRBJ2-1, with TRBD2 identical over 9 bases. Trimming at V came to 5 bases and at J to 6 bases, leaving 5 bases not matched to a gene. In germline, CDR1 is SGHTA, CDR2 FQGTGA. This CDR3 region has 14 residues. The CDR3 DNA sequence: TGTGCCAGCAGCCTATCTAGCGGGATCAATGAGCAGTTCTTC. Translated: CASSLSSGINEQFF.

Here the CDR3 DNA reads TGTGCCAGTAGCAGGGCTAGCGGGGCGATCACAGATACGCAGTATTTT. This encodes CASSRASGAITDTQYF. The chain has TRBV19 and TRBJ2-3; 9 bases map to TRBD2. V lost 6 bases and J lost 2; bases outside the gene matches: 9. There are 16 residues in the CDR3. Per the germline V gene, CDR1 is LNHDA and CDR2 is SQIVND (reference sequence).